Presented here are 17 T cell receptor beta chains from one specimen sequenced in a study of cytomegalovirus exposure and HLA in healthy donors. The PCR contained 60 Vbeta and 13 Jbeta primers. Here immunoSEQ multiplex PCR was the method, and the copy in TCRdb shows in-frame clones only, minus some. There are more than 85,000 clones in the sample; about 75% occur only once, and around 9.1% lies in the top ten. Sequencing input: PBMCs. These receptors were taken from a man between 25 and 39 years old in good health and CMV-seropositive.

The rearrangement links TRBV19 to TRBJ1-6; TRBD1 agrees at 7 bases. There are 17 residues in the CDR3. The germline V gene has CDR1 LNHDA and CDR2 SQIVND (reference sequence). After removal of 9 bases from V and 9 bases from J, the junction contained 20 bases not matched to a gene. As DNA, the CDR3 is TGTGCCAGGGGGACAGCGGCAGGAGGTAATTTGAGTTCACCCCTCCACTTT. As protein: CARGTAAGGNLSSPLHF.

The rearrangement joins TRBV28 to TRBJ2-5; D possibly corresponds to TRBD1 (5 bases). V was trimmed by 5 bases and J by 4 bases, leaving 23 bases between them. Per germline, CDR1 MDHEN and CDR2 SYDVKM. The CDR3 length is 17 residues. CDR3 sequence: CASSVPGLISVRETQYF. CDR3 coding DNA: TGTGCCAGCAGTGTCCCAGGGCTTATCAGCGTGCGAGAGACCCAGTACTTC.

This chain joins TRBV10-2 and TRBJ1-5, with D possibly matching TRBD1 (6 bases). From germline, CDR1 is WSHSY and CDR2 SAAADI. V lost 3 bases to trimming and J lost 9 bases, with 6 bases between them. The CDR3 runs to 11 residues. The CDR3 sequence is CASSEQGPQHF. DNA for the CDR3: TGCGCCAGCAGTGAACAGGGGCCCCAGCATTTT.

V usage is TRBV6-6 and J usage is TRBJ1-1, with D hard to call. Germline CDR1 is MNHNY and CDR2 is SVGAGI (reference sequence). The V and J ends lost 0 bases and 5 bases respectively, with 13 bases between them. The length of the CDR3 is 15 residues. CDR3 region: CASSYSLEFGTEAFF. Here the CDR3 DNA reads TGTGCCAGCAGTTACTCGCTGGAGTTCGGTACTGAAGCTTTCTTT.

The chain joins TRBV5-4 to TRBJ2-7; D is possibly TRBD2 (5 bases). V lost 4 bases and J lost 3, with 14 bases in between. CDR1 is SGHNT, CDR2 YYREEE, per germline (reference sequence). This CDR3 region has 14 residues. CDR3: CASSHLTGDYEQYF. Written as DNA, the CDR3 is TGTGCCAGCAGCCATCTAACCGGGGACTACGAGCAGTACTTC.

The chain has TRBV7-6 and TRBJ2-1, with D perhaps matching TRBD2 (7 bases). The CDR3 runs 14 residues. Trimming cost V 5 bases and J 9 bases, with 17 bases left between them. In germline, CDR1 is SGHVS, CDR2 FNYEAQ. CDR3 nucleotides: TGTGCCAGCAGCCAAGTGGGGGCGGGGGTTGAGCAGTTCTTC. It is translated as CASSQVGAGVEQFF.

This clone showed up just once. The chain links TRBV7-2 to TRBJ2-3; 16 bases fit TRBD2. The CDR3 is 17 residues long. Germline CDR1 and CDR2: SGHTA and FQGNSA. Germline trimming cut 1 base from V and 7 bases from J; bases unmatched to any gene: 5. CDR3 amino acids: CASSLGGTSGGVNTQYF. CDR3 bases: TGTGCCAGCAGCTTAGGGGGGACTAGCGGGGGGGTCAATACGCAGTATTTT.

There are a few counts of this clone. The chain has TRBV6-5 and TRBJ2-7; 7 bases are a match to TRBD2. This CDR3 has 16 residues. Trimming cost V 2 bases and J 0 bases; bases outside gene matches: 7. CDR1 and CDR2 from the germline V gene are MNHEY and SVGAGI. The CDR3 loop reads CASSYQGAGVSYEQYF. CDR3 nucleotides: TGTGCCAGCAGTTACCAAGGCGCGGGAGTCTCCTACGAGCAGTACTTC.

V usage is TRBV7-9 and J usage is TRBJ2-5; tentative D call: TRBD2 (5 bases). Germline assignment: CDR1 SEHNR and CDR2 FQNEAQ (reference sequence). The CDR3 loop spans 16 amino acids. V was shortened by 5 bases and J by 2 bases, with 18 bases between the two germline ends. The DNA for the CDR3 is TGTGCCAGCAGCCCTCGACGTGGACTGGGACAAGAGACCCAGTACTTC. Its translation: CASSPRRGLGQETQYF.

This clone has at least ten counts. The chain links TRBV19 to TRBJ1-4; tentatively, D is TRBD1 (6 bases). The CDR3 is 15 amino acids. Deletions cut 5 bases from V and 4 bases from J, with 14 bases between. In germline, CDR1 is LNHDA, CDR2 SQIVND (reference sequence). The CDR3 DNA reads TGTGCCAGTAGTCCGCGAGGACAGCTTAATGAAAAACTGTTTTTT. Its protein product is CASSPRGQLNEKLFF.

The chain links TRBV11-2 to TRBJ2-7; 7 bases map to TRBD2. Germline CDR1 SGHAT, CDR2 FQNNGV. This CDR3 region has 15 residues. V lost 5 bases, J lost 5 bases, and 12 bases stayed unmatched. This CDR3 reads CASSPSIRGVNEQYF. CDR3 sequence (DNA): TGTGCCAGCAGCCCCTCGATTCGGGGGGTGAACGAGCAGTACTTC.

This clone was seen just once. The chain is built from TRBV7-9 and TRBJ1-5, with no clear D. The V gene lost 5 bases and the J gene lost 1 base, with 18 bases spanning the gap. The CDR3 sequence is 17 residues long. Germline V gives CDR1 SEHNR, CDR2 FQNEAQ (reference sequence). The CDR3 protein is CASSPTGGGPSNQPQHF. CDR3 nucleotide sequence: TGTGCCAGCAGCCCCACGGGCGGAGGGCCAAGCAATCAGCCCCAGCATTTT. Full variable domain (missing parts from reference TRBV7-9 and TRBJ1-5): DTGVSQNPRHKITKRGQNVTFRCDPISEHNRLYWYRQTLGQGPEFLTYFQNEAQLEKSRLLSDRFSAERPKGSFSTLEIQRTEQGDSAMYLCASSPTGGGPSNQPQHFGDGTRLSIL.

This chain joins TRBV5-1 and TRBJ2-5, with 10 bases aligning to TRBD1. Germline CDR1 and CDR2: SGHRS and YFSETQ. The CDR3 sequence is 15 residues long. Trimming at V came to 3 bases and at J to 2 bases, leaving 4 bases not matched to a gene. CDR3 coding DNA: TGCGCCAGCAGCTCCGGACAGGGGGGACAAGAGACCCAGTACTTC. It translates to CASSSGQGGQETQYF.

The chain uses TRBV9 and TRBJ2-3, with TRBD2 identical over 8 bases. The CDR3 has 17 residues. Germline CDR1 SGDLS, CDR2 YYNGEE. Germline trimming cut 4 bases from V and 4 bases from J; bases unmatched to any gene: 14. The CDR3, as DNA: TGTGCCAGCAGCCCCATCGGAAGGACTAGCTTAGCAGATACGCAGTATTTT. This codes for CASSPIGRTSLADTQYF.

This clone was seen only a few times. V is TRBV7-8 and J is TRBJ2-1; no clear D gene. CDR3 size: 14 residues. The V and J ends lost 0 bases and 6 bases respectively, with 9 bases between them. In germline, CDR1 is SGHVS, CDR2 FQNEAQ. DNA of the CDR3: TGTGCCAGCAGCTTAGCGAGGCACTCCAATGAGCAGTTCTTC. It translates to CASSLARHSNEQFF.

V usage is TRBV10-3 and J usage is TRBJ1-2; tentative D call: TRBD1 (6 bases). The V gene's germline CDR1 is ENHRY and CDR2 SYGVKD. This CDR3 has 16 residues. Trimming took 2 bases from V and 2 from J, leaving 15 bases between them. The CDR3 nucleotides are TGTGCCATCAGTGAGCCCCCAGGGGTTAACAACTATGGCTACACCTTC. As protein: CAISEPPGVNNYGYTF.

The chain has TRBV28 and TRBJ1-6, with D tentatively TRBD1 (5 bases). Germline loops: CDR1 MDHEN, CDR2 SYDVKM. The CDR3 has 17 residues. The V gene lost 7 bases and the J gene lost 4 bases, with 20 bases spanning the gap. The CDR3 sequence: CASTQKGISRYNSPLHF. For the CDR3, the DNA is TGTGCCAGCACCCAAAAGGGGATTTCAAGGTATAATTCACCCCTCCACTTT.